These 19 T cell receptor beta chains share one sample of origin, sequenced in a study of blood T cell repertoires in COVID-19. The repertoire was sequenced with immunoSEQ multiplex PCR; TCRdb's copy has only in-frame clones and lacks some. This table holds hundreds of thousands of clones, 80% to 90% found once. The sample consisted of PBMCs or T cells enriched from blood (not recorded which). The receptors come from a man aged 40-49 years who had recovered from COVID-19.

The CDR3 DNA reads TGCGCCAGCAGCGAGGGGCGGGGAGATGAGCAGTTCTTC. Its translation: CASSEGRGDEQFF. This chain links TRBV5-1 with TRBJ2-1, with TRBD2 as a possible D gene (6 bases). Trimming shortened V by 4 bases and J by 8 bases, and 13 bases separated the two germline ends. In germline, CDR1 is SGHRS, CDR2 YFSETQ. The CDR3 length is 13 residues. The variable domain in full, completed from reference TRBV5-1 and TRBJ2-1, reads KAGVTQTPRYLIKTRGQQVTLSCSPISGHRSVSWYQQTPGQGLQFLFEYFSETQRNKGNFPGRFSGRQFSNSRSEMNVSTLELGDSALYLCASSEGRGDEQFFGPGTRLTVL.

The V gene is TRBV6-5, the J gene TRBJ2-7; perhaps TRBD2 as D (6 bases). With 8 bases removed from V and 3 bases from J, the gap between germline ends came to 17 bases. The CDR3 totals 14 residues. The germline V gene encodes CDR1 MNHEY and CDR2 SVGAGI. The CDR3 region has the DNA TGTGCCAGCGGAATAACGGGACTTGTCTACGAGCAGTACTTC. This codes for CASGITGLVYEQYF.

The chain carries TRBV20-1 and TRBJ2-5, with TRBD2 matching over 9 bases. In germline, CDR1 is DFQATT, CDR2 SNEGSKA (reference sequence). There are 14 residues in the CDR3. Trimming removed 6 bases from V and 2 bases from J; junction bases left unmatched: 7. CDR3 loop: CSASGTSRQETQYF. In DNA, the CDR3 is TGCAGTGCAAGTGGGACTAGCAGACAAGAGACCCAGTACTTC.

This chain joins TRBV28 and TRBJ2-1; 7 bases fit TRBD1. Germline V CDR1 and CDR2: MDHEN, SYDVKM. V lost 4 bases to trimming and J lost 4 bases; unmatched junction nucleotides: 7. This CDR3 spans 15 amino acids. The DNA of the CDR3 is TGTGCCAGCAGTTCAACCGGGACAGTTTACAATGAGCAGTTCTTC. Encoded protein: CASSSTGTVYNEQFF.

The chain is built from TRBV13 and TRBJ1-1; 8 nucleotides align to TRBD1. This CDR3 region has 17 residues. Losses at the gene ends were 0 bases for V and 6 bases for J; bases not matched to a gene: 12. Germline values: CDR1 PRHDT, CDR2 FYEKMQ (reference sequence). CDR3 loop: CASSLGLAGGDYAEAFF. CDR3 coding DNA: TGTGCCAGCAGCTTAGGCCTGGCAGGGGGCGACTACGCTGAAGCTTTCTTT.

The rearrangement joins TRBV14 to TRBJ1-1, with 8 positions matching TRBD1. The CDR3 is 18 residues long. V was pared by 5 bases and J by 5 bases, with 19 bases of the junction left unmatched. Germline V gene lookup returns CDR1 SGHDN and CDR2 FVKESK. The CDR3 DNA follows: TGTGCCAGCAGCAAACGGCTTGGGACAGGTACTAGGGATACTGAAGCTTTCTTT. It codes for CASSKRLGTGTRDTEAFF.

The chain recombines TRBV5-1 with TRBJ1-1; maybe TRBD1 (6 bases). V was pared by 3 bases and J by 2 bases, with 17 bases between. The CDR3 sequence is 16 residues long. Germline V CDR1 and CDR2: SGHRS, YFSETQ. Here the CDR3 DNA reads TGCGCCAGCAGCTGGGAACAGGGCCGGCTAAACACTGAAGCTTTCTTT. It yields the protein CASSWEQGRLNTEAFF.

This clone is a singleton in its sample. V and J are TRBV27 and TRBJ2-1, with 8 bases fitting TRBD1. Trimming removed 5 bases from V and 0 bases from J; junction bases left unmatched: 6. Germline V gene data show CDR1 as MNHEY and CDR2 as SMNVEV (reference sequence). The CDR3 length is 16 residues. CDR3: CASSPDRGNSYNEQFF. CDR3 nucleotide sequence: TGTGCCAGCAGTCCCGACAGGGGTAACTCCTACAATGAGCAGTTCTTC.

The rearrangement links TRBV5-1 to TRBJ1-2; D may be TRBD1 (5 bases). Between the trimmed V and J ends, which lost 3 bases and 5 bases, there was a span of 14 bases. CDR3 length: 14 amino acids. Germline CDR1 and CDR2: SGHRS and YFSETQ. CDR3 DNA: TGCGCCAGCAGCTCTGGAGGGACCGGGTATGGCTACACCTTC. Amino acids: CASSSGGTGYGYTF.

For the CDR3, the DNA is TGCGCCAGCAGCCAGGAAAGAGGGGGGGGATATACAGGGCCGAACACCGGGGAGCTGTTTTTT. Protein sequence: CASSQERGGGYTGPNTGELFF. The chain links TRBV4-3 to TRBJ2-2; D is possibly TRBD2 (7 bases). Trimming stripped 3 bases from V and 0 bases from J, with 26 bases between. The V gene's germline CDR1 is LGHNA and CDR2 YSLEER. CDR3 length: 21 residues.

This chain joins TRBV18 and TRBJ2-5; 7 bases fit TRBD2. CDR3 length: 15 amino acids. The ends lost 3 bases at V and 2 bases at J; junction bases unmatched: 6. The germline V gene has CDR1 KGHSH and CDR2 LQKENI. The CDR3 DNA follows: TGTGCCAGCTCACCGGCCAGCGGGGTTCAAGAGACCCAGTACTTC. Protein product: CASSPASGVQETQYF.

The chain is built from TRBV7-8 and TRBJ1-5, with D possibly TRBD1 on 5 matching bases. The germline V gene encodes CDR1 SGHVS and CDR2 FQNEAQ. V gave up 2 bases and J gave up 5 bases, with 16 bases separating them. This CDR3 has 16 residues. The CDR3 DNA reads TGTGCCAGCAGCTTAAATGTCAGGGAGGTGGATCAGCCCCAGCATTTT. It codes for CASSLNVREVDQPQHF.

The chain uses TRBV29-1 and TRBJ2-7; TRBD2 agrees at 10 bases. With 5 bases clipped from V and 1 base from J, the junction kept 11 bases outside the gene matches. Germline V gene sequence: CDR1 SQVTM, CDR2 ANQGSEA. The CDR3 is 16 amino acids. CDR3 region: CSVRRLAGVGSYEQYF. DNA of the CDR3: TGCAGCGTTCGGCGGCTAGCGGGAGTGGGGTCCTACGAGCAGTACTTC.

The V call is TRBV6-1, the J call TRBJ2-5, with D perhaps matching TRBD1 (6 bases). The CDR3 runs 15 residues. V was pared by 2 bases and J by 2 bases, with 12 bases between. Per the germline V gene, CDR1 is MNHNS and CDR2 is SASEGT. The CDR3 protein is CASSEMAGDQETQYF. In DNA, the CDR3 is TGTGCCAGCAGTGAAATGGCAGGGGATCAAGAGACCCAGTACTTC.

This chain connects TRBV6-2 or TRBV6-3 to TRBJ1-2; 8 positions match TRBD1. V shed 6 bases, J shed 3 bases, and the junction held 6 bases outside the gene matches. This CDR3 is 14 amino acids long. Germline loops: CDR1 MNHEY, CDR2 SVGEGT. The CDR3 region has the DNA TGTGCCAGCAGCAGGACAGGGATGTACTATGGCTACACCTTC. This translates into CASSRTGMYYGYTF.

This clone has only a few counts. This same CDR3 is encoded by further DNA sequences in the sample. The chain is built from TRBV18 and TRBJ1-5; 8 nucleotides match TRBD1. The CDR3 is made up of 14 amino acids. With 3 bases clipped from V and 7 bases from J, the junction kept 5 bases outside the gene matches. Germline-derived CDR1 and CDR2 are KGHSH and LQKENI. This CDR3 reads CASSPGQGGQPQHF. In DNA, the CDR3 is TGTGCCAGCTCACCCGGACAGGGTGGACAGCCCCAGCATTTT.

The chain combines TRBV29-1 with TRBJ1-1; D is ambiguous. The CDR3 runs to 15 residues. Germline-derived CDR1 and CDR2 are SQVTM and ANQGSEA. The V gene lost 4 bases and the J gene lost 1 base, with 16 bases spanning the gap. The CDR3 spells CSVAPRLTENTEAFF. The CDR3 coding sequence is TGCAGCGTTGCCCCCCGCCTAACTGAGAACACTGAAGCTTTCTTT.

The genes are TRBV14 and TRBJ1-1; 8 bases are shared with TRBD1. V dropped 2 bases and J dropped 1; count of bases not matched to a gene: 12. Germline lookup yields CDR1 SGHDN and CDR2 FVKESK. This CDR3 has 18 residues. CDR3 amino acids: CASSQRNRAGGANTEAFF. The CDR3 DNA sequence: TGTGCCAGCAGCCAACGTAATAGGGCAGGGGGCGCGAACACTGAAGCTTTCTTT.

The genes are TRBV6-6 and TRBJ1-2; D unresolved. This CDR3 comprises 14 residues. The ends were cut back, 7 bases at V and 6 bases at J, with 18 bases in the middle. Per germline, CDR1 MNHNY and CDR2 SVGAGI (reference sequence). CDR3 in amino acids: CASTPGTPTHGYTF. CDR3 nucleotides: TGTGCCAGCACCCCGGGAACTCCCACCCATGGCTACACCTTC.